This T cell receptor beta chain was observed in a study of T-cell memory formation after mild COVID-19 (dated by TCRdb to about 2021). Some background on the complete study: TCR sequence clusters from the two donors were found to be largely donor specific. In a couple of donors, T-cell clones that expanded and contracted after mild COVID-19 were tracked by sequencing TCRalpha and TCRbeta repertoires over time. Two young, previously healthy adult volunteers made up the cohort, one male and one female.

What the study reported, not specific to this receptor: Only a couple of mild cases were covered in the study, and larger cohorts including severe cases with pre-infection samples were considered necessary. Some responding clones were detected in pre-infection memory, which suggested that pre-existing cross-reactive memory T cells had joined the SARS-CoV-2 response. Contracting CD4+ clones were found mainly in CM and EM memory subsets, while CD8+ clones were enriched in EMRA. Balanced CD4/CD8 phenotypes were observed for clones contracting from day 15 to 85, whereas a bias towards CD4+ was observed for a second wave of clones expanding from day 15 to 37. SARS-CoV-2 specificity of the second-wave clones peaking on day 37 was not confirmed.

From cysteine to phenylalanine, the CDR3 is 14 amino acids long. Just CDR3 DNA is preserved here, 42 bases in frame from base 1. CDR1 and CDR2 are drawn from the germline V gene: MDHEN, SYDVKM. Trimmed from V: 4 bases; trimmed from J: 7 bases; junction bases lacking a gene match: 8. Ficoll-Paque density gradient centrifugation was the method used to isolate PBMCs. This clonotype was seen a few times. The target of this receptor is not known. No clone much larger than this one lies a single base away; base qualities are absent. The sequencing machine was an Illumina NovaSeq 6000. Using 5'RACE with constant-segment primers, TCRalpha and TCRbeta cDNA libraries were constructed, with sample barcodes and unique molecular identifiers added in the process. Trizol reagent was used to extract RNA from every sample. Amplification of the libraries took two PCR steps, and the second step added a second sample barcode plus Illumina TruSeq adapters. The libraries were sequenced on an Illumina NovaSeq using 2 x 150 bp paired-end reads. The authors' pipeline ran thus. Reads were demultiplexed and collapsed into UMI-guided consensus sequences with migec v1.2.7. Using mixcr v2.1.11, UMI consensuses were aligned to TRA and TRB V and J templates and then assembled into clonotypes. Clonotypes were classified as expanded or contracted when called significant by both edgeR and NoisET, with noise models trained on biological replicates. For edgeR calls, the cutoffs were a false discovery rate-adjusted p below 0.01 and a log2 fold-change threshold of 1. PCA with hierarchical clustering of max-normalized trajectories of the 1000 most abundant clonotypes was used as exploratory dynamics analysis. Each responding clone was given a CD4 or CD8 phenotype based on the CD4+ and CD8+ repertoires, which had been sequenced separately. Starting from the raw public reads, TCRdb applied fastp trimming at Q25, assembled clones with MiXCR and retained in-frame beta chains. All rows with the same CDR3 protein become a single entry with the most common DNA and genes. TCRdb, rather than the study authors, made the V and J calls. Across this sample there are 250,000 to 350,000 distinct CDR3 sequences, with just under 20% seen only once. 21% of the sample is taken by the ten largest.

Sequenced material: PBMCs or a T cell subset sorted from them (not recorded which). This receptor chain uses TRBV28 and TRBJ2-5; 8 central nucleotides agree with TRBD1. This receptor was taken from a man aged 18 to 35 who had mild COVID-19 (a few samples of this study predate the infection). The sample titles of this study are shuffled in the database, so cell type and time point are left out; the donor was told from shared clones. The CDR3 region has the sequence CASSSWTGMGTQYF. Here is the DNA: TGTGCCAGCAGTTCTTGGACAGGGATGGGGACCCAGTACTTC.